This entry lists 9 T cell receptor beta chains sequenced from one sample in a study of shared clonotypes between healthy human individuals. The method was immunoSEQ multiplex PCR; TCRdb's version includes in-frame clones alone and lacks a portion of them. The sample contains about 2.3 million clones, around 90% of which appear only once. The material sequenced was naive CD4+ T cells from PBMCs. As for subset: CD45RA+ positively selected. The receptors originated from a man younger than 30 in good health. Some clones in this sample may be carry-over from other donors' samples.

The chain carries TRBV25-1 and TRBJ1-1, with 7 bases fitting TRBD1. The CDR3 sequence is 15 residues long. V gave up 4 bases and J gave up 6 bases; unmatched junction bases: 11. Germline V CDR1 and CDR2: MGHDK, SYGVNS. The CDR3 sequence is CASSGTQGRSSEAFF. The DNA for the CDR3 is TGTGCCAGCAGTGGAACACAGGGGAGGAGTTCTGAAGCTTTCTTT.

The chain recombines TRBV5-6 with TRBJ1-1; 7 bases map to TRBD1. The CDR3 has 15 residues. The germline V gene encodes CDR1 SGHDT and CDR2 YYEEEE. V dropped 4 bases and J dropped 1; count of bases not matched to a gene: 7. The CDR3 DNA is TGTGCCAGCAGCCCGGACAGGACCAGGAACACTGAAGCTTTCTTT. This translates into CASSPDRTRNTEAFF.

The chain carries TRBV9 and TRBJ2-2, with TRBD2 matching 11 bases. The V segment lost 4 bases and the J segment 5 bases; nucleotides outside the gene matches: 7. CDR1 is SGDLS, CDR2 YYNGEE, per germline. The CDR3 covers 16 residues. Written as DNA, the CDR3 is TGTGCCAGCAGCCTTATAGCGGGAGGGGGTACCGGGGAGCTGTTTTTT. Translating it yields CASSLIAGGGTGELFF.

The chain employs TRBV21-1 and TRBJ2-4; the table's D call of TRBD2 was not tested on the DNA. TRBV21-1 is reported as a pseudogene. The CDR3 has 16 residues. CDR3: CASSLPPLAGKNIQYF. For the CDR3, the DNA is TGTGCCAGCAGCCTCCCCCCGCTAGCCGGCAAAAACATTCAGTACTTC.

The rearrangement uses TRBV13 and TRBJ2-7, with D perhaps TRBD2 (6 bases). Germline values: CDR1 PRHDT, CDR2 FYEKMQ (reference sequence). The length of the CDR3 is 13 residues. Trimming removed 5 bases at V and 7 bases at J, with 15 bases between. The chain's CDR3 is CASSPDGGGEQYF. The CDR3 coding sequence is TGTGCCAGCAGCCCCGACGGGGGAGGAGAGCAGTACTTC.

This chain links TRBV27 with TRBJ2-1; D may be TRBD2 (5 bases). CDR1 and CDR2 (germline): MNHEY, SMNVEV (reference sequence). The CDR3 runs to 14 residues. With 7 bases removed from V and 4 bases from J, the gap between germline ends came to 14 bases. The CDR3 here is CASKKLGRYNEQFF. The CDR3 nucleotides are TGTGCCAGCAAAAAACTAGGCAGATACAATGAGCAGTTCTTC.

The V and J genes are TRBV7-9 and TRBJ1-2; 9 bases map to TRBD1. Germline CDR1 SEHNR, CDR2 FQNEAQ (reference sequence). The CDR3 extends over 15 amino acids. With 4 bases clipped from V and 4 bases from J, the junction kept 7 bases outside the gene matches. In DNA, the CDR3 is TGTGCCAGCAGCTCCGGGACAGGGCGCACCTATGGCTACACCTTC. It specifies CASSSGTGRTYGYTF.

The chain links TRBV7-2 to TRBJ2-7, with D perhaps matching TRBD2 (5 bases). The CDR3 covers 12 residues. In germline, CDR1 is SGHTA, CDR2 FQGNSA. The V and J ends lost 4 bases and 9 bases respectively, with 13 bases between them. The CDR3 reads CASSSGLIGQYF. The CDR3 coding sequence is TGTGCCAGCAGCTCAGGACTGATCGGGCAGTACTTC.

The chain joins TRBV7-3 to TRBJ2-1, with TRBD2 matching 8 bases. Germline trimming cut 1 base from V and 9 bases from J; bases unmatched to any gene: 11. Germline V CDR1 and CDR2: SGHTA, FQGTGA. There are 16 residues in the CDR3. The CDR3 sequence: CASSLNREGREVEQFF. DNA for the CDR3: TGTGCCAGCAGCTTAAATCGGGAGGGCCGAGAGGTTGAGCAGTTCTTC.